Below, 17 T cell receptor beta chains from the same sample are listed, as sequenced in a study of shared T cell receptors in the human thymus. Profiling relied on immunoSEQ multiplex PCR, and the TCRdb table lists in-frame clones only, not all of them. The sample has fewer than 700,000 clones, 88% seen once. This sample also appeared in a second study, on human thymus T cells.

Sequencing used thymocytes. The receptors shown here come from a boy in the first two years of life with a congenital heart defect.

CDR3 sequence reads: CASSLAGTAATYEQYF. The CDR3 nucleotides are TGTGCCAGCAGCTTAGCGGGAACGGCCGCCACCTACGAGCAGTACTTC. The rearrangement links TRBV11-3 to TRBJ2-7, with D perhaps TRBD2 (5 bases). There are 16 residues in the CDR3. CDR1 and CDR2 from the germline V gene are SGHNT and YENEEA. Trimming cost V 1 base and J 2 bases, with 15 bases left between them.

As concerns this clone: This sample also contains other DNA sequences that code for the same CDR3. The chain carries TRBV15 and TRBJ1-3; tentative D call: TRBD1 (5 bases). The germline gives CDR1 LNHNV, CDR2 YYDKDF (reference sequence). The CDR3 runs 15 residues. With 3 bases removed from V and 0 bases from J, the gap between germline ends came to 9 bases. CDR3 in amino acids: CATSREGSSGNTIYF. The CDR3 DNA follows: TGTGCCACCAGCAGGGAGGGGAGCTCTGGAAACACCATATATTTT.

The J gene is TRBJ2-1, the V gene TRBV5-6, with D maybe TRBD2 (5 bases). The CDR3 consists of 15 residues. Trimming removed 1 base from V and 9 bases from J, with 17 bases in between. The germline V gene has CDR1 SGHDT and CDR2 YYEEEE. This CDR3 is CASSLSLVGRAEQFF. CDR3 in DNA: TGTGCCAGCAGCTTGTCGCTAGTTGGGCGGGCTGAGCAGTTCTTC. The whole variable domain, remainder taken from reference TRBV5-6 and TRBJ2-1, is DAGVTQSPTHLIKTRGQQVTLRCSPKSGHDTVSWYQQALGQGPQFIFQYYEEEERQRGNFPDRFSGHQFPNYSSELNVNALLLGDSALYLCASSLSLVGRAEQFFGPGTRLTVL.

The chain couples TRBV29-1 to TRBJ2-3; 12 bases line up with TRBD1. The V and J ends lost 7 bases and 2 bases, in that order; junction bases with no gene match: 1. Germline lookup yields CDR1 SQVTM and CDR2 ANQGSEA. The CDR3 spans 13 residues. CDR3 nucleotides: TGCAGCGGGGACAGGGGGCTCACAGATACGCAGTATTTT. This encodes CSGDRGLTDTQYF.

The genes are TRBV4-2 and TRBJ2-2; 14 bases are a match to TRBD2. V shed 4 bases and J 1 base; nucleotides not matched to a gene: 5. The V gene's germline CDR1 is LGHNA and CDR2 YNFKEQ. The CDR3 contains 18 residues. The CDR3 reads CASSPGTSGGGNTGELFF. In nucleotides, the CDR3 is TGTGCCAGCAGCCCTGGGACTAGCGGGGGTGGGAACACCGGGGAGCTGTTTTTT.

The V call is TRBV4-3, the J call TRBJ2-3; 7 nucleotides align to TRBD1. V was clipped by 4 bases and J by 6 bases; unmatched bases: 4. The CDR3 has 13 amino acids. Germline values: CDR1 LGHNA, CDR2 YSLEER. Written as DNA, the CDR3 is TGCGCCAGCAGCCCAAGACAGGGCGATACGCAGTATTTT. The encoded protein is CASSPRQGDTQYF.

The gene calls are TRBV4-2 and TRBJ2-1; D call uncertain. The CDR3 runs 14 residues. Germline CDR1 LGHNA, CDR2 YNFKEQ. V was clipped by 1 base and J by 4 bases, with 8 bases between them. CDR3 protein: CASSQVLRYNEQFF. CDR3 DNA sequence: TGTGCCAGCAGCCAAGTCTTACGGTACAATGAGCAGTTCTTC.

The chain has TRBV5-6 and TRBJ2-3; 7 bases match TRBD2. The CDR3 covers 17 residues. CDR1 is SGHDT, CDR2 YYEEEE, per germline. The trim removed 0 bases at V and 0 bases at J, leaving 7 bases unmatched. The CDR3 loop is CASSLDGRERSTDTQYF. The DNA for the CDR3 is TGTGCCAGCAGCTTGGATGGGCGGGAGAGGAGCACAGATACGCAGTATTTT. The entire variable domain, with the rest obtained from reference TRBV5-6 and TRBJ2-3, is as follows: DAGVTQSPTHLIKTRGQQVTLRCSPKSGHDTVSWYQQALGQGPQFIFQYYEEEERQRGNFPDRFSGHQFPNYSSELNVNALLLGDSALYLCASSLDGRERSTDTQYFGPGTRLTVL.

This chain connects TRBV27 to TRBJ2-5, with 12 bases matching TRBD1. V shed 10 bases, J shed 3 bases, and the junction held 12 bases outside the gene matches. The CDR3 has 16 residues. Germline lookup yields CDR1 MNHEY and CDR2 SMNVEV (reference sequence). The CDR3 bases are TGTGCCACTGGGGTCCGGGACAGGGGGCAGGAAGAGACCCAGTACTTC. Its protein is CATGVRDRGQEETQYF.

J is TRBJ1-1 and V is TRBV29-1; 8 nucleotides match TRBD1. Germline V gene lookup returns CDR1 SQVTM and CDR2 ANQGSEA. J was trimmed by 2 bases and V by 5 bases; bases with no gene match: 4. The CDR3 totals 13 residues. CDR3 bases: TGCAGCGTTCCAGGGGGCGCAAACACTGAAGCTTTCTTT. Its translation is CSVPGGANTEAFF.

The chain carries TRBV4-3 and TRBJ2-3; tentatively, D is TRBD1 (6 bases). Trimming took 4 bases from V and 3 from J, leaving 11 bases between them. The CDR3 is 14 residues long. The V gene's germline CDR1 is LGHNA and CDR2 YSLEER. Written as DNA, the CDR3 is TGCGCCAGCAGCCGACAAGACAGGACAGATACGCAGTATTTT. Translated, it gives CASSRQDRTDTQYF.

The chain is built from TRBV4-3 and TRBJ2-7; possibly TRBD2 for D (5 bases). The CDR3 length is 16 residues. The germline CDR1 and CDR2 sequences are LGHNA and YSLEER. V was shortened by 0 bases and J by 4 bases, with 16 bases between the two germline ends. The CDR3: CASSQDYQGSRYEQYF. Here the CDR3 DNA reads TGCGCCAGCAGCCAAGATTATCAAGGGAGCAGGTACGAGCAGTACTTC.

The V gene is TRBV7-9, the J gene TRBJ2-5; D is perhaps TRBD2 (5 bases). V was cut by 4 bases and J by 3 bases, with 15 bases left in between. This CDR3 comprises 15 residues. Germline CDR1 SEHNR, CDR2 FQNEAQ (reference sequence). CDR3 bases: TGTGCCAGCAGCTACACGCCGTACGGGGAAGAGACCCAGTACTTC. Translated, it gives CASSYTPYGEETQYF. Drawing the rest from reference TRBV7-9 and TRBJ2-5, the complete variable domain is DTGVSQNPRHKITKRGQNVTFRCDPISEHNRLYWYRQTLGQGPEFLTYFQNEAQLEKSRLLSDRFSAERPKGSFSTLEIQRTEQGDSAMYLCASSYTPYGEETQYFGPGTRLLVL.

The chain uses TRBV7-6 and TRBJ2-1, with a possible D match to TRBD1 (5 bases). CDR1 and CDR2 from the germline V gene are SGHVS and FNYEAQ. This CDR3 has 14 residues. V lost 0 bases to trimming and J lost 5 bases, with 8 bases between them. This CDR3 reads CASSLADTDNEQFF. The CDR3 region has the DNA TGTGCCAGCAGCTTAGCGGACACCGACAATGAGCAGTTCTTC.

The rearrangement uses TRBV13 and TRBJ1-1; D remains ambiguous. V was cut by 5 bases and J by 3 bases, with 7 bases left in between. CDR3 length: 12 residues. The V gene's germline CDR1 is PRHDT and CDR2 FYEKMQ (reference sequence). DNA for the CDR3: TGTGCCAGCAGCAGGCGGTACACTGAAGCTTTCTTT. Translating gives CASSRRYTEAFF.

V usage is TRBV27 and J usage is TRBJ2-7; TRBD1 matches 10 bases. Trimming removed 2 bases from V and 4 bases from J; junction bases left unmatched: 20. CDR1 is MNHEY, CDR2 SMNVEV, per germline (reference sequence). The CDR3 loop spans 20 amino acids. The CDR3 DNA reads as TGTGCCAGCAGTTTAGGGGGACAGGGGTCCAGTAGCGAAATGGATTACGAGCAGTACTTC. Protein: CASSLGGQGSSSEMDYEQYF.

This clone has just one count. The chain uses TRBV7-8 and TRBJ2-2; TRBD2 might be the D (6 bases). Trimming pared 5 bases from V and 0 bases from J, leaving 10 bases between. Per the germline V gene, CDR1 is SGHVS and CDR2 is FQNEAQ. CDR3 length: 15 residues. The CDR3 region has the DNA TGTGCCAGCAGCACTACTAGCCCGAACACCGGGGAGCTGTTTTTT. As protein: CASSTTSPNTGELFF.